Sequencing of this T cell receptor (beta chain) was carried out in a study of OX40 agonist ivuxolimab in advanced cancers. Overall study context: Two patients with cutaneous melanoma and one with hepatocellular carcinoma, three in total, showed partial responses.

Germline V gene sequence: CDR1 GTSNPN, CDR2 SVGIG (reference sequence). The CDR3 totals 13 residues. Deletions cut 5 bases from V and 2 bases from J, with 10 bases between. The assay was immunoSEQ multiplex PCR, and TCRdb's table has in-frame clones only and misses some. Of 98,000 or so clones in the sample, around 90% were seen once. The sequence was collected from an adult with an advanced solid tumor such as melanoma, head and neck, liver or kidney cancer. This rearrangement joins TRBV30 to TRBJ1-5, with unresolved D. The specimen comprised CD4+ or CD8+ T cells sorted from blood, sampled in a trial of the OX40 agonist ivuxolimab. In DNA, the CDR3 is TGTGCCTGGGCCCCAGGAGGCAATCAGCCCCAGCATTTT. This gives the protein CAWAPGGNQPQHF.